The present T cell receptor (beta chain) was sequenced within a study of beta chain features in type 1 diabetes. Study results and caveats: The VDJ junctions of type 1 diabetes patients carried fewer insertions and more deletions.

The CDR3 is 14 residues long. From germline, CDR1 is SGHTA and CDR2 FQGNSA. Between the trimmed V and J ends, which lost 3 bases and 5 bases, there was a span of 13 bases. Stem cell-like memory, regulatory, central memory and naive CD4+ cells were sorted via CD45RO/CCR7/CD25/CD127/CD95/CD27. Each sorted population was over 95% pure. Concerning this clone itself: Its specificity is not known.

Expressed TCRB transcripts were sequenced because the isolated RNA had all been reverse transcribed beforehand. The average output of naive, central memory and regulatory T cell samples was several million reads. Produced via immunoSEQ multiplex PCR; TCRdb's table is partial and in-frame only. Of approximately 150,000 clones in the sample, about 10% were seen once. The V and J genes are TRBV7-2 and TRBJ2-5; D may be TRBD2 (6 bases). This TCR derives from a man between 18 and 35 years old in good health. The sequencing sample was made of naive CD4+ T cells from blood. For the CDR3, the DNA is TGTGCCAGCAGCTTGAAAGGCGGGACGGAGACCCAGTACTTC. It encodes CASSLKGGTETQYF.